This T cell receptor beta chain came from a study of blood T cells in healthy people across ages. A second PCR of about 6 to 11 cycles used a sample-barcoded 5' primer and a J-beta primer mix. TCRdb re-analysed the 5' RACE reads in MiXCR, keeping a single row per CDR3 protein. Among fewer than 900,000 distinct CDR3 sequences listed, about 40% were seen once. Between the trimmed V and J ends, which lost 1 base and 3 bases, there was a span of 9 bases. There are 14 residues in the CDR3. Germline CDR1 and CDR2: LGHNA and YSLEER. This TCR was recovered from a woman aged 55-70 years in good health. The sample comprised blood. V gene TRBV4-3 combines with J gene TRBJ1-1, with D possibly TRBD1 on 6 matching bases. CDR3 coding DNA: TGCGCCAGCAGCCAAGCAAACAGGGACACTGAAGCTTTCTTT. Its protein product is CASSQANRDTEAFF.